The present TCR beta chain was sequenced within a study of CD8 T cells in Susac syndrome. Study overall: Patients with Susac syndrome, at blood draw, were therapy-naive, on corticosteroids, or on intravenous immunoglobulin alone.

Patients having Susac syndrome satisfied recently defined diagnostic criteria for definite or probable disease. Roughly 0.45 to 1 ug RNA was reverse transcribed with random hexamers. A single record per CDR3 protein comes from TCRdb applying MiXCR to the immunoSEQ multiplex PCR reads. The sample records around 130,000 distinct CDR3 sequences, around 94% being singletons. Germline loops: CDR1 SGDLS, CDR2 YYNGEE. Trimming removed 0 bases at V and 2 bases at J, with 15 bases between. The CDR3 is 16 amino acids. The clonotype was recovered from a human donor with Susac syndrome. This chain uses TRBV9 with TRBJ2-7, with D perhaps TRBD2 (7 bases). Source material: CD8+ T cells from PBMCs. CDR3 DNA: TGTGCCAGCAGCGTAGGGCGAGGGGGGGAACCCTACGAGCAGTACTTC. Translated, it gives CASSVGRGGEPYEQYF.